This TCR beta chain emerged from a study of blood T cell repertoires in COVID-19. The wider study: Acute and convalescent COVID-19 samples came from the United States, Italy and Spain.

As originally analysed: How many nucleated cells were present was estimated from reference gene primer amplification. Assay: immunoSEQ multiplex PCR; the TCRdb copy retains only in-frame clones and omits some. The DNA gave D and trimming, while V, J and clone size come from that table. The repertoire includes nearly 40,000 clones, roughly 80% of them detected once, and approximately 14% sits in the top ten. The CDR3 loop spans 17 amino acids. Germline V gives CDR1 LGHDT, CDR2 YNNKEL (reference sequence). V dropped 2 bases and J dropped 3; count of bases not matched to a gene: 10. The sample taken for sequencing was peripheral blood. The chain carries TRBV3-1 (or the pseudogene TRBV3-2) and TRBJ2-7, with 10 bases identical to TRBD1. The TCR originated in a man aged 50-60 years with active or convalescent COVID-19. CDR3 loop: CASSQKRARDRGYEQYF. For the CDR3, the DNA is TGTGCCAGCAGCCAAAAAAGGGCTCGGGACAGGGGCTACGAGCAGTACTTC.